The source of this TCR beta chain is a study of T cell repertoires in cytomegalovirus infection. Study overall: Indicated by public TCR beta signatures were CMV infection and matching HLA type. Study-wide results and caveats: Within the response measured ex vivo, HLA-C-restricted CMV-specific TCR beta clonotypes were dominant.

This clonotype was counted ten times or more. The antigen is not known. TCRdb re-called the reads with MiXCR, one entry per CDR3 protein. This sample has approximately 250,000 distinct CDR3 sequences, with around 12% found just once. CDR1 is LNHDA, CDR2 SQIVND, per germline (reference sequence). This CDR3 spans 13 amino acids. Between the trimmed V and J ends, which lost 5 bases and 6 bases, there was a span of 13 bases. This sequence was found in a human donor in good health (CMV status not recorded). Some clones in this sample may be carry-over from other donors' samples. What was sequenced was PBMCs. The chain carries TRBV19 and TRBJ1-1; perhaps TRBD1 as D (6 bases). The CDR3 is CASSDRRGSEAFF. CDR3 sequence (DNA): TGTGCCAGTAGTGACAGGCGGGGGTCTGAAGCTTTCTTT.